These 25 T cell receptor beta chains share one sample of origin, sequenced in a study of graft-versus-host responses after intestinal transplantation. These receptors have no identified antigens. Repertoires were generated with immunoSEQ multiplex PCR, while TCRdb's copy carries only in-frame clones and drops some. The sample yields 75,000 to 95,000 clones, approximately 94% seen once. The sample was unstimulated CD8+ T cells sorted from spleen or lymph node cells, taken before intestinal transplant. All receptors derive from a human donor who received an intestinal transplant.

The rearrangement joins TRBV13 to TRBJ2-7; tentative D call: TRBD2 (5 bases). The CDR3 spans 12 residues. Germline values: CDR1 PRHDT, CDR2 FYEKMQ (reference sequence). V was pared by 4 bases and J by 2 bases, with 6 bases between. CDR3 nucleotides: TGTGCCAGCAGCTCCGGGACCTACGAGCAGTACTTC. This translates into CASSSGTYEQYF.

The rearrangement links TRBV19 to TRBJ2-2, with 9 bases identical to TRBD1. V lost 5 bases to trimming and J lost 7 bases; unmatched junction nucleotides: 5. From germline, CDR1 is LNHDA and CDR2 SQIVND (reference sequence). The CDR3 loop spans 14 amino acids. CDR3 loop: CASSVTGGLGELFF. Here the CDR3 DNA reads TGTGCCAGTAGTGTAACAGGGGGCCTCGGGGAGCTGTTTTTT.

The chain has TRBV19 and TRBJ1-5; D might be TRBD1 (6 bases). V dropped 3 bases and J dropped 7 bases, with 13 bases sitting between them. Germline V gene data show CDR1 as LNHDA and CDR2 as SQIVND (reference sequence). CDR3 length equals 14 residues. The CDR3 sequence is CASSMLAGDQPQHF. The CDR3 DNA follows: TGTGCCAGTAGTATGTTGGCAGGGGACCAGCCCCAGCATTTT. Together with reference TRBV19 and TRBJ1-5, the CDR3 gives the full variable domain: DGGITQSPKYLFRKEGQNVTLSCEQNLNHDAMYWYRQDPGQGLRLIYYSQIVNDFQKGDIAEGYSVSREKKESFPLTVTSAQKNPTAFYLCASSMLAGDQPQHFGDGTRLSIL.

The chain couples TRBV5-6 to TRBJ1-2, with 9 bases fitting TRBD1. CDR3 length: 15 amino acids. Trimming took 0 bases from V and 5 from J; bases not matched to a gene: 5. Germline V gives CDR1 SGHDT, CDR2 YYEEEE. CDR3 protein: CASSLVGQGIYGYTF. The CDR3 bases are TGTGCCAGCAGCTTGGTGGGACAGGGTATTTATGGCTACACCTTC.

The V gene is TRBV5-6, the J gene TRBJ1-5; a possible D gene is TRBD1 (6 bases). This CDR3 spans 15 amino acids. Germline V gene data show CDR1 as SGHDT and CDR2 as YYEEEE. The V end was cut by 2 bases, the J end by 6 bases, with 15 bases between. CDR3 nucleotide sequence: TGTGCCAGCAGCTTAGGGGGGGGCATAGGTCAGCCCCAGCATTTT. Translation gives CASSLGGGIGQPQHF.

V is TRBV4-3 and J is TRBJ1-1; 9 nucleotides align to TRBD1. From germline, CDR1 is LGHNA and CDR2 YSLEER. The J segment lost 5 bases and the V segment lost 0 bases, leaving 10 bases of the junction unmatched. This CDR3 is built from 17 residues. The CDR3 loop reads CASSQDRGTGRRTEAFF. The DNA for the CDR3 is TGCGCCAGCAGCCAAGATCGGGGGACAGGGAGAAGGACTGAAGCTTTCTTT.

This chain connects TRBV18 to TRBJ2-2; 7 bases are a match to TRBD2. Germline V gene data show CDR1 as KGHSH and CDR2 as LQKENI. Germline trimming cut 2 bases from V and 0 bases from J; bases unmatched to any gene: 6. The CDR3 is 17 residues long. CDR3 DNA sequence: TGTGCCAGCTCACCATCCCGGCTAGCGGCGAACACCGGGGAGCTGTTTTTT. Protein sequence: CASSPSRLAANTGELFF.

Remarks on this clone: Germline and junction disagree at one end, which may indicate a read error. This rearrangement joins TRBV10-3 to TRBJ2-7; 10 positions agree with TRBD1. CDR3 length: 15 amino acids. Germline CDR1 ENHRY, CDR2 SYGVKD. The CDR3 DNA reads as TGTGCCATCAGTGACGGGACAGGGGCCTTTCGCGAGCAGCACTTC. Its protein is CAISDGTGAFREQHF.

The V call is TRBV27, the J call TRBJ2-2; 10 nucleotides agree with TRBD2. In germline, CDR1 is MNHEY, CDR2 SMNVEV (reference sequence). Trimming at V came to 5 bases and at J to 0 bases, leaving 6 bases not matched to a gene. The CDR3 sequence is 17 residues long. The CDR3 reads CASSILSGGPNTGELFF. CDR3 in DNA: TGTGCCAGCAGTATACTTAGCGGGGGGCCGAACACCGGGGAGCTGTTTTTT.

The chain links TRBV5-6 to TRBJ2-7; D call uncertain. Deletions cut 5 bases from V and 3 bases from J, with 15 bases between. This CDR3 region has 14 residues. From germline, CDR1 is SGHDT and CDR2 YYEEEE. The CDR3 loop reads CASRQGNSLYEQYF. The CDR3 region has the DNA TGTGCCAGCAGACAAGGAAACAGCCTCTACGAGCAGTACTTC.

The chain couples TRBV27 to TRBJ1-4; D is ambiguous. Per the germline V gene, CDR1 is MNHEY and CDR2 is SMNVEV (reference sequence). The CDR3 contains 14 residues. Between the trimmed V and J ends, which lost 8 bases and 0 bases, there was a span of 10 bases. The CDR3 is CASSRTATNEKLFF. CDR3 nucleotide sequence: TGTGCCAGCTCTAGAACTGCAACTAATGAAAAACTGTTTTTT.

CDR3 loop: CASSYEPGDFGYTF. The CDR3 region has the DNA TGTGCCAGCAGTTACGAGCCGGGGGACTTTGGCTACACCTTC. The chain employs TRBV6-6 and TRBJ1-2; D might be TRBD1 (5 bases). Trimming removed 2 bases at V and 7 bases at J, with 14 bases between. The CDR3 sequence is 14 residues long. Germline V gives CDR1 MNHNY, CDR2 SVGAGI (reference sequence).

This clone was recorded only once. The chain recombines TRBV11-2 with TRBJ2-1, with a possible D match to TRBD1 (6 bases). CDR1 and CDR2 (germline): SGHAT, FQNNGV. Deletions cut 6 bases from V and 1 base from J, with 16 bases between. The CDR3 has 16 residues. The DNA of the CDR3 is TGTGCCAGCAGTCCAGGGGAACCGGGTTCCTACAATGAGCAGTTCTTC. This sequence encodes CASSPGEPGSYNEQFF.

In DNA, the CDR3 is TGCAGCGTTGAAGAGAGACAGGGGAAGGGCAATGAGCAGTTCTTC. This translates into CSVEERQGKGNEQFF. V usage is TRBV29-1 and J usage is TRBJ2-1; TRBD1 matches 8 bases. Losses at the gene ends were 0 bases for V and 6 bases for J; bases not matched to a gene: 7. Per germline, CDR1 SQVTM and CDR2 ANQGSEA. The CDR3 is 15 residues long.

This chain uses TRBV5-8 with TRBJ2-7; 7 nucleotides align to TRBD1. Germline-derived CDR1 and CDR2 are SGHTS and YDEGEE. V shed 1 base, J shed 2 bases, and the junction held 6 bases outside the gene matches. The CDR3 totals 15 residues. Written as DNA, the CDR3 is TGTGCCAGCAGCTTGTTACAGGGGCTGGCCTACGAGCAGTACTTC. Protein sequence: CASSLLQGLAYEQYF.

The chain recombines TRBV27 with TRBJ1-1, with D unclear. The germline V gene has CDR1 MNHEY and CDR2 SMNVEV (reference sequence). Between the trimmed V and J ends, which lost 7 bases and 6 bases, there was a span of 18 bases. The CDR3 loop spans 14 amino acids. CDR3 in DNA: TGTGCCAGCACCCGGAGGGCGGCGGACTCTGAAGCTTTCTTT. Translating gives CASTRRAADSEAFF.

The chain employs TRBV27 and TRBJ2-7; D is ambiguous. The CDR3 has 14 amino acids. Germline V gene lookup returns CDR1 MNHEY and CDR2 SMNVEV (reference sequence). Trimming took 0 bases from V and 5 from J, leaving 11 bases between them. CDR3 residues: CASSLSRRGHEQYF. The CDR3 DNA reads as TGTGCCAGCAGTTTATCGAGACGTGGGCACGAGCAGTACTTC.

The rearrangement uses TRBV11-3 and TRBJ1-2; TRBD1 is a possible D gene (5 bases). V was shortened by 1 base and J by 4 bases, with 10 bases between the two germline ends. Germline V gene data show CDR1 as SGHNT and CDR2 as YENEEA. The length of the CDR3 is 14 residues. CDR3 bases: TGTGCCAGCAGCTTAGGGGGGGGTTCCTATGGCTACACCTTC. Amino acids: CASSLGGGSYGYTF.

Concerning this clone itself: Other nucleotide sequences in the sample specify the same CDR3. The chain employs TRBV2 and TRBJ2-1, with 9 bases lining up with TRBD2. The CDR3 is 18 amino acids. CDR1 SNHLY and CDR2 FYNNEI come from the germline V gene. V gave up 6 bases and J gave up 0 bases; unmatched junction bases: 12. CDR3 coding DNA: TGTGCCAGCAGCCGAAGGTCTAGCGGGGTACCCTCCTACAATGAGCAGTTCTTC. Translation gives CASSRRSSGVPSYNEQFF.

The chain links TRBV19 to TRBJ1-2; D not resolved. The CDR3 has 12 amino acids. CDR1 LNHDA and CDR2 SQIVND come from the germline V gene (reference sequence). V was trimmed by 7 bases and J by 4 bases, leaving 10 bases between them. CDR3 DNA: TGTGCCAGTACGAGGGATCCCTATGGCTACACCTTC. Translated, it gives CASTRDPYGYTF.

Of note for this clone: One junction end does not reproduce the germline sequence, and a read error may be involved. The rearrangement uses TRBV2 and TRBJ1-2, with TRBD1 identical over 9 bases. Germline V lookup: CDR1 SNHLY, CDR2 FYNNEI. The CDR3 is 11 residues long. CDR3 nucleotides: TGTGCCAGCAGTGAGGGACAGGGTGTCCCCTTC. Amino acids: CASSEGQGVPF.

Worth noting for this clone: Other DNA sequences from this sample encode an identical CDR3 as well. This chain links TRBV4-3 with TRBJ1-2; 7 bases align to TRBD1. The CDR3 loop spans 16 amino acids. The J segment lost 2 bases and the V segment lost 3 bases, leaving 9 bases of the junction unmatched. CDR1 and CDR2 (germline): LGHNA, YSLEER. CDR3: CASSQDRYDPNYGYTF. DNA of the CDR3: TGCGCCAGCAGCCAGGACAGGTATGATCCGAACTATGGCTACACCTTC.

The chain carries TRBV7-6 and TRBJ1-1; TRBD1 aligns across 8 bases. The CDR3 consists of 14 residues. CDR1 is SGHVS, CDR2 FNYEAQ, per germline. J gave up 1 base and V 5 bases, and 3 bases lay outside the gene matches. The CDR3: CASSPGGANTEAFF. The CDR3 DNA is TGTGCCAGCAGCCCAGGGGGCGCGAACACTGAAGCTTTCTTT.

The chain combines TRBV7-8 with TRBJ1-6, with D unresolved. The CDR3 contains 14 residues. Looked up from germline, CDR1 is SGHVS and CDR2 is FQNEAQ. Trimming left V 5 bases short and J 8 bases short, with 13 bases between. CDR3 DNA: TGTGCCAGCAGCCCCCCCCGGAGGGATTCACCCCTCCACTTT. Translation gives CASSPPRRDSPLHF.

The genes are TRBV7-2 and TRBJ1-1, with D uncertain. Germline loops: CDR1 SGHTA, CDR2 FQGNSA. Trimming removed 0 bases from V and 8 bases from J, with 10 bases in between. This CDR3 region has 13 residues. The CDR3 here is CASSLALFGEAFF. The CDR3, as DNA: TGTGCCAGCAGCTTAGCGCTGTTTGGCGAAGCTTTCTTT. The variable domain in full, with the rest retrieved from reference TRBV7-2 and TRBJ1-1, is GAGVSQSPSNKVTEKGKDVELRCDPISGHTALYWYRQSLGQGLEFLIYFQGNSAPDKSGLPSDRFSAERTGGSVSTLTIQRTQQEDSAVYLCASSLALFGEAFFGQGTRLTVV.